The entry below describes one TCR beta chain. CDR3 length equals 15 residues. The ends were cut back, 6 bases at V and 0 bases at J, with 11 bases in the middle. The germline CDR1 and CDR2 sequences are SGHTA and FQGNSA. The data derive from a study of blood T cell repertoires in COVID-19. Study context: Samples representing acute and convalescent COVID-19 were sourced from the United States, Italy and Spain. The cDNA or gDNA used as material had been derived from T cells, B-cell-depleted T cells, or PBMCs.

In the original workflow: How many nucleated cells were present was estimated from reference gene primer amplification. Assay used: immunoSEQ multiplex PCR; TCRdb lists only in-frame clones, some missing. The V and J calls and clone size come from that table; D and trimming were worked out from the DNA. This sample has a few hundred thousand clones, with around 90% found just once. The sequence was collected from a man aged 60 to 69 with acute or convalescent COVID-19. The rearrangement joins TRBV7-2 to TRBJ1-4, with D unresolved. The sequenced sample was peripheral blood. The CDR3 is CASRRDGATNEKLFF. CDR3 DNA sequence: TGTGCCAGCAGACGTGACGGGGCAACTAATGAAAAACTGTTTTTT. Supplemented by reference TRBV7-2 and TRBJ1-4, the full variable domain reads GAGVSQSPSNKVTEKGKDVELRCDPISGHTALYWYRQSLGQGLEFLIYFQGNSAPDKSGLPSDRFSAERTGGSVSTLTIQRTQQEDSAVYLCASRRDGATNEKLFFGSGTQLSVL.